The clone carrying this T cell receptor (beta chain) has more than one count but fewer than ten. This CDR3 is 15 amino acids long. The germline V gene has CDR1 LNHNV and CDR2 YYDKDF (reference sequence). The V and J ends lost 2 bases and 9 bases respectively, with 14 bases between them. The record originates from a study of blood T cell repertoires in COVID-19. The overall study: The United States, Italy and Spain supplied acute and convalescent COVID-19 samples. Sample material is recorded as cDNA or gDNA derived from T cells, B-cell-depleted T cells, or PBMCs.

Authors' methods: From reference gene primer amplification, estimates of nucleated cell counts were derived. Assay: immunoSEQ multiplex PCR; the TCRdb copy retains only in-frame clones and omits some. V and J calls and clone size are given by that table; D and trimming were obtained from the DNA. In the table there are about 36,000 clones, 88% of which are singletons. V gene TRBV15 combines with J gene TRBJ1-6; D call uncertain. The source material was peripheral blood. The sequence derives from a human donor in a cohort sampled during active COVID-19. CDR3 in amino acids: CATSRWEERGSPLHF. CDR3 in DNA: TGTGCCACCAGCAGATGGGAGGAACGCGGTTCACCCCTCCACTTT.